A single sample gave rise to the 20 T cell receptor beta chains below, sequenced in a study of blood T cells in healthy people across ages. A sample-barcoded 5' primer and a J-beta primer mix were used in a second PCR of roughly 7 to 11 cycles. TCRdb processed the 5' RACE reads anew with MiXCR; each CDR3 protein has one entry. The sample records hundreds of thousands of distinct CDR3 sequences, around 68% being singletons. Specimen: blood. All receptors derive from a man aged 25 to 45 in good health.

This clonotype was seen more than once but under ten times. The chain recombines TRBV5-1 with TRBJ2-7; TRBD1 might be the D (6 bases). The V end lost 0 bases, the J end lost 5 bases, and 12 bases lay between the germline ends. CDR1 is SGHRS and CDR2 is YFSETQ in the germline V gene. The CDR3 is made up of 14 amino acids. CDR3 DNA sequence: TGCGCCAGCAGCTTGGACTTTCAGGGGAACGAGCAGTACTTC. Translation gives CASSLDFQGNEQYF.

This chain connects TRBV6-1 to TRBJ2-3; 10 nucleotides match TRBD2. Germline CDR1 and CDR2: MNHNS and SASEGT. CDR3 length equals 20 residues. Trimming cost V 7 bases and J 3 bases; bases outside gene matches: 22. CDR3 protein: CASKNLIAGGKVLYTDTQYF. Here the CDR3 DNA reads TGTGCCAGCAAAAACTTAATAGCGGGGGGCAAGGTTCTGTATACAGATACGCAGTATTTT.

The J gene is TRBJ2-5, the V gene TRBV28; TRBD2 matches at 11 bases. This CDR3 contains 16 residues. V lost 5 bases, J lost 4 bases, and 9 bases stayed unmatched. Germline V lookup: CDR1 MDHEN, CDR2 SYDVKM. CDR3 loop: CASSPLGSGGGETQYF. The CDR3 region has the DNA TGTGCCAGCAGTCCCCTCGGTAGCGGGGGGGGAGAGACCCAGTACTTC. The full variable domain, its missing parts supplied by reference TRBV28 and TRBJ2-5, is DVKVTQSSRYLVKRTGEKVFLECVQDMDHENMFWYRQDPGLGLRLIYFSYDVKMKEKGDIPEGYSVSREKKERFSLILESASTNQTSMYLCASSPLGSGGGETQYFGPGTRLLVL.

J is TRBJ1-6 and V is TRBV20-1; D is undetermined. Between the trimmed V and J ends, which lost 3 bases and 9 bases, there was a span of 6 bases. CDR1 DFQATT and CDR2 SNEGSKA come from the germline V gene (reference sequence). There are 11 residues in the CDR3. Here the CDR3 DNA reads TGCAGTGCTAGTGCCGGTTCACCCCTCCACTTT. The encoded protein is CSASAGSPLHF.

The chain is built from TRBV7-9 and TRBJ1-2; tentatively, D is TRBD1 (5 bases). Germline lookup yields CDR1 SEHNR and CDR2 FQNEAQ (reference sequence). CDR3 length: 16 amino acids. V lost 2 bases, J lost 3 bases, and 16 bases lay in between. The CDR3 DNA sequence: TGTGCCAGCAGCTTAAGTGTCGGGGGGAGCGACTATGGCTACACCTTC. Its protein is CASSLSVGGSDYGYTF.

V gene TRBV6-2 or TRBV6-3 combines with J gene TRBJ2-4; possibly TRBD2 for D (7 bases). Germline assignment: CDR1 MNHEY and CDR2 SVGEGT. This CDR3 comprises 15 residues. Trimming stripped 0 bases from V and 8 bases from J, with 14 bases between. The CDR3: CASSYSPGGQYIQYF. The CDR3 nucleotides read TGTGCCAGCAGTTACTCTCCCGGGGGGCAGTACATTCAGTACTTC.

The chain is built from TRBV12-3 or TRBV12-4 and TRBJ2-5; D possibly uses TRBD1 or TRBD2 (6 bases each). CDR3 length equals 16 residues. The germline V and J ends were trimmed by 5 bases and 0 bases, with 16 bases remaining between them. The DNA of the CDR3 is TGTGCCAGCAGTCCCGGGGGCAGGAGGTACCAAGAGACCCAGTACTTC. Translated: CASSPGGRRYQETQYF.

The chain combines TRBV10-3 with TRBJ2-4; 8 bases match TRBD1. Judging by the DNA end, TRBJ2-5 fits better; the J call may be wrong. The CDR3 spans 13 residues. Germline CDR1 and CDR2: ENHRY and SYGVKD. The CDR3 DNA is TGTGCCATCAGACTAGGACAGGGAGAGACCCAGTACTTC. It translates to CAIRLGQGETQYF.

This clonotype was seen just once. The junction departs from germline at one end; a sequencing error may be responsible. The rearrangement joins TRBV6-2 or TRBV6-3 to TRBJ2-7; maybe TRBD1 (6 bases). The CDR3 is 12 amino acids. Germline CDR1 is MNHEY and CDR2 is SVGEGT. CDR3 DNA sequence: TGTGCCGGCAGTTGGGACATCTACGAGCAGTACTTC. Its translation: CAGSWDIYEQYF.

This chain links TRBV28 with TRBJ2-1; no reliable D call. The V end lost 3 bases, the J end lost 6 bases, and 9 bases lay between the germline ends. Germline CDR1 reads MDHEN; CDR2 reads SYDVKM. This CDR3 is 13 amino acids long. The CDR3 loop reads CASSLAEINEQFF. CDR3 in DNA: TGTGCCAGCAGTTTGGCAGAGATCAATGAGCAGTTCTTC.

The rearrangement joins TRBV4-2 to TRBJ2-5; TRBD2 aligns across 7 bases. J was trimmed by 5 bases and V by 0 bases; bases with no gene match: 6. CDR3 length: 15 residues. Germline CDR1 is LGHNA and CDR2 is YNFKEQ. CDR3 nucleotides: TGTGCCAGCAGCCAAGACAAAGCCGGGGGGGAGACCCAGTACTTC. It translates to CASSQDKAGGETQYF.

This chain links TRBV4-2 with TRBJ2-1, with D possibly matching TRBD1 (5 bases). Germline lookup yields CDR1 LGHNA and CDR2 YNFKEQ. The CDR3 consists of 17 residues. Trimming shortened V by 0 bases and J by 0 bases, and 12 bases separated the two germline ends. This chain's CDR3 is CASSQEGLPSSYNEQFF. The CDR3 region has the DNA TGTGCCAGCAGCCAAGAGGGGCTACCATCCTCCTACAATGAGCAGTTCTTC.

The sample holds many counts of this clonotype. The genes are TRBV6-2 or TRBV6-3 and TRBJ2-3; a possible D gene is TRBD2 (5 bases). This CDR3 is built from 15 residues. Germline lookup yields CDR1 MNHEY and CDR2 SVGEGT. The V end was cut by 0 bases, the J end by 10 bases, with 17 bases between. The CDR3 DNA follows: TGTGCCAGCAGTTACTCGAGCCTAGCCGCCGATCCGCAGTATTTT. Protein product: CASSYSSLAADPQYF.

There are a few counts of this clonotype. The CDR3 DNA reads as TGTGCCAGCAGTTTATTCTTCAATGAGCAGTTCTTC. This gives the protein CASSLFFNEQFF. The chain links TRBV28 to TRBJ2-1; no clear D. The V end lost 1 base, the J end lost 6 bases, and 4 bases lay between the germline ends. CDR3 length equals 12 residues. The germline gives CDR1 MDHEN, CDR2 SYDVKM.

About this clonotype: Likely a read error: the CDR3 ends without its conserved phenylalanine or tryptophan. The limits of the CDR3 on the DNA are not certain, so only TCRdb's listed CDR3 is given. The rearrangement uses TRBV9 and TRBJ2-5. The CDR3 is 12 amino acids long, termini counted. Germline V gene sequence: CDR1 SGDLS, CDR2 YYNGEE. CDR3 sequence reads: CASGVAGRDPVL.

The chain joins TRBV15 to TRBJ1-2; no firm D call. V lost 1 base, J lost 3 bases, and 15 bases lay in between. The germline gives CDR1 LNHNV, CDR2 YYDKDF (reference sequence). This CDR3 is 16 amino acids long. The CDR3, as DNA: TGTGCCACCAGCAGAGGTGGGATAGAAAGGCACTATGGCTACACCTTC. As protein: CATSRGGIERHYGYTF.

This chain uses TRBV4-3 with TRBJ2-7, with D maybe TRBD1 (5 bases). The CDR3 totals 16 residues. The ends were cut back, 0 bases at V and 3 bases at J, with 15 bases in the middle. Germline V gene sequence: CDR1 LGHNA, CDR2 YSLEER. DNA for the CDR3: TGCGCCAGCAGCCAAGATTTCAGGGCCTTGGACTACGAGCAGTACTTC. It codes for CASSQDFRALDYEQYF.

V is TRBV11-2 and J is TRBJ1-1, with D possibly TRBD1 on 6 matching bases. The germline gives CDR1 SGHAT, CDR2 FQNNGV. CDR3 length: 13 residues. V shed 4 bases and J shed 3 bases, with 9 bases lying between them. CDR3 amino acids: CASSSQGDTEAFF. Written as DNA, the CDR3 is TGTGCCAGCAGCTCACAGGGTGACACTGAAGCTTTCTTT.

A few counts support this clonotype. An end of the junction does not agree with germline; a read error may underlie this. The gene calls are TRBV20-1 and TRBJ2-5; D call uncertain. The CDR3 has 13 amino acids. Germline loops: CDR1 DFQATT, CDR2 SNEGSKA (reference sequence). The CDR3 region has the DNA TGCAGTGCCAGAGAACCGCGACAAGAGACCCAGTACTTC. Residues: CSAREPRQETQYF.

This clonotype was seen just once. V usage is TRBV20-1 and J usage is TRBJ1-6; possible D gene TRBD1, 6 bases. V lost 0 bases and J lost 7, with 13 bases in between. CDR3 length: 15 residues. The germline gives CDR1 DFQATT, CDR2 SNEGSKA (reference sequence). The chain's CDR3 is CSAREGRGMNSPLHF. CDR3 DNA: TGCAGTGCTAGAGAAGGCAGGGGAATGAATTCACCCCTCCACTTT.